This is a list of T cell receptor beta chains from one sample in a study of beta chain features in type 1 diabetes. The data were produced by immunoSEQ multiplex PCR, yet TCRdb's version contains in-frame clones alone and is incomplete. There are about 320,000 clones in the sample; 14% occur only once, and approximately 6.7% lies in the top ten. Sequenced material: central memory CD4+ T cells from blood. Every receptor here comes from a man aged 30 to 45 in good health. Each CDR3 is given with its conserved first and last residue. D genes are given only for firm matches. Only part of the rows carry a size: once, few, many, or a class if the clone is expanded.

j_gene: TRBJ2-1; d_gene: TRBD1; abundance: -; v_gene: TRBV29-1; CDR3aa: CSVQPQGAFNEQFF; CDR3nt: TGCAGCGTTCAACCACAGGGGGCGTTTAATGAGCAGTTCTTC
j_gene: TRBJ2-3; d_gene: -; abundance: few; v_gene: TRBV5-1; CDR3aa: CASSLGTGSGYTQYF; CDR3nt: TGCGCCAGCAGCTTGGGGACTGGCTCGGGGTATACGCAGTATTTT
j_gene: TRBJ1-3; d_gene: TRBD1; abundance: -; v_gene: TRBV5-4; CDR3aa: CASSWSDRGSGNTIYF; CDR3nt: TGTGCCAGCAGCTGGTCGGACAGGGGATCTGGAAACACCATATATTTT
j_gene: TRBJ1-6; d_gene: TRBD1; abundance: -; v_gene: TRBV4-3; CDR3aa: CASSRDREGSGSPLHF; CDR3nt: TGCGCCAGCAGCCGAGACAGGGAAGGGTCTGGTTCACCCCTCCACTTT
j_gene: TRBJ1-1; d_gene: -; abundance: -; v_gene: TRBV9; CDR3aa: CASSQARRSAAEAFF; CDR3nt: TGTGCCAGCAGCCAAGCCAGGAGATCAGCCGCTGAAGCTTTCTTT
j_gene: TRBJ2-3; d_gene: -; abundance: few; v_gene: TRBV9; CDR3aa: CASNLGITDTQYF; CDR3nt: TGTGCCAGCAACTTGGGAATTACAGATACGCAGTATTTT
j_gene: TRBJ1-1; d_gene: -; abundance: -; v_gene: TRBV11-2; CDR3aa: CASSITVNTEAFF; CDR3nt: TGTGCCAGCAGCATCACAGTGAACACTGAAGCTTTCTTT
j_gene: TRBJ2-2; d_gene: -; abundance: -; v_gene: TRBV7-9; CDR3aa: CASSGRGGAGELFF; CDR3nt: TGTGCCAGCAGCGGTAGGGGAGGAGCCGGGGAGCTGTTTTTT
j_gene: TRBJ2-3; d_gene: -; abundance: -; v_gene: TRBV11-2; CDR3aa: CASSYDPGTDTQYF; CDR3nt: TGTGCCAGCAGCTATGATCCGGGCACAGATACGCAGTATTTT
j_gene: TRBJ2-2; d_gene: TRBD2; abundance: -; v_gene: TRBV4-2; CDR3aa: CASSQISAGLAGVHGELFF; CDR3nt: TGTGCCAGCAGCCAAATCTCCGCGGGATTAGCGGGAGTTCACGGGGAGCTGTTTTTT
j_gene: TRBJ1-2; d_gene: -; abundance: few; v_gene: TRBV7-2; CDR3aa: CASSLGLSLAGGESGYTF; CDR3nt: TGTGCCAGCAGCTTAGGCCTATCGTTGGCGGGGGGCGAAAGTGGCTACACCTTC
j_gene: TRBJ2-5; d_gene: -; abundance: many; v_gene: TRBV7-2; CDR3aa: CASSLVHRPKNSRETQYF; CDR3nt: TGTGCCAGCAGCTTAGTACATCGTCCTAAAAACTCTAGAGAGACCCAGTACTTC
j_gene: TRBJ1-1; d_gene: -; abundance: -; v_gene: TRBV18; CDR3aa: CASFQGMNTEAFF; CDR3nt: TGTGCCAGCTTCCAGGGCATGAACACTGAAGCTTTCTTT
j_gene: TRBJ1-2; d_gene: TRBD1; abundance: many; v_gene: TRBV27; CDR3aa: CASSFQTGGGYTF; CDR3nt: TGTGCCAGCAGTTTCCAGACAGGGGGAGGCTACACCTTC
j_gene: TRBJ1-2; d_gene: -; abundance: few; v_gene: TRBV6-6; CDR3aa: CASSYSYRETNYGYTF; CDR3nt: TGTGCCAGCAGTTACTCGTACCGAGAAACTAACTATGGCTACACCTTC
j_gene: TRBJ1-1; d_gene: -; abundance: few; v_gene: TRBV7-2; CDR3aa: CVSSTFWDTEAFF; CDR3nt: TGTGTCAGCAGCACGTTCTGGGACACTGAAGCTTTCTTT
j_gene: TRBJ1-1; d_gene: -; abundance: -; v_gene: TRBV6-6; CDR3aa: CASSRPSQGSYAFF; CDR3nt: TGTGCCAGCAGCCGCCCGTCACAGGGAAGTTACGCTTTCTTT
j_gene: TRBJ2-1; d_gene: TRBD2; abundance: -; v_gene: TRBV6-5; CDR3aa: CASIVRSGGNGEQFF; CDR3nt: TGTGCCAGCATAGTGCGAAGCGGGGGGAACGGCGAGCAGTTCTTC
j_gene: TRBJ2-1; d_gene: TRBD2; abundance: few; v_gene: TRBV19; CDR3aa: CASRKVSGPYNEQFF; CDR3nt: TGTGCCAGTAGAAAAGTTAGCGGGCCCTACAATGAGCAGTTCTTC
j_gene: TRBJ2-3; d_gene: -; abundance: -; v_gene: TRBV4-1; CDR3aa: CASSQNPGSTDTQYF; CDR3nt: TGCGCCAGCAGCCAAAACCCTGGAAGCACAGATACGCAGTATTTT
j_gene: TRBJ2-7; d_gene: -; abundance: -; v_gene: TRBV6-6; CDR3aa: CASSYSGEQYF; CDR3nt: TGTGCCAGCAGTTACTCAGGCGAGCAGTACTTC
j_gene: TRBJ2-5; d_gene: -; abundance: few; v_gene: TRBV7-9; CDR3aa: CASSLASGEETQYF; CDR3nt: TGTGCCAGCAGCTTAGCATCAGGGGAAGAGACCCAGTACTTC
j_gene: TRBJ1-2; d_gene: -; abundance: many; v_gene: TRBV7-6; CDR3aa: CASSLSPNYGYTF; CDR3nt: TGTGCCAGCAGCTTATCCCCTAACTATGGCTACACCTTC
j_gene: TRBJ2-3; d_gene: TRBD2; abundance: -; v_gene: TRBV4-2; CDR3aa: CASSPGDYLTDTQYF; CDR3nt: TGTGCCAGCAGCCCCGGGGACTACCTCACAGATACGCAGTATTTT
j_gene: TRBJ2-5; d_gene: -; abundance: few; v_gene: TRBV11-1; CDR3aa: CASSLVSGPPTQYF; CDR3nt: TGTGCCAGCAGCTTAGTGTCGGGACCTCCGACCCAGTACTTC
j_gene: TRBJ1-2; d_gene: -; abundance: -; v_gene: TRBV27; CDR3aa: CASSRGGTGYGYTF; CDR3nt: TGTGCCAGCAGTCGAGGGGGTACGGGCTATGGCTACACCTTC
j_gene: TRBJ2-1; d_gene: -; abundance: -; v_gene: TRBV7-2; CDR3aa: CASSLASGGTFGEQFF; CDR3nt: TGTGCCAGCAGCTTAGCGAGTGGGGGAACCTTTGGGGAGCAGTTCTTC
j_gene: TRBJ2-1; d_gene: -; abundance: -; v_gene: TRBV9; CDR3aa: CASSVGDLYNEQFF; CDR3nt: TGTGCCAGCAGCGTAGGGGACCTCTACAATGAGCAGTTCTTC
j_gene: TRBJ2-3; d_gene: TRBD1; abundance: few; v_gene: TRBV5-1; CDR3aa: CASSFRGPSTDTQYF; CDR3nt: TGCGCCAGCAGCTTCAGGGGGCCTAGCACAGATACGCAGTATTTT
j_gene: TRBJ2-5; d_gene: TRBD2; abundance: -; v_gene: TRBV19; CDR3aa: CASSLPGGDQETQYF; CDR3nt: TGTGCCAGTAGTTTGCCGGGAGGAGACCAAGAGACCCAGTACTTC
j_gene: TRBJ2-5; d_gene: -; abundance: few; v_gene: TRBV4-3; CDR3aa: CASSYEGQGQETQYF; CDR3nt: TGCGCCAGCAGCTATGAAGGACAAGGCCAAGAGACCCAGTACTTC
j_gene: TRBJ2-5; d_gene: TRBD2; abundance: few; v_gene: TRBV9; CDR3aa: CASSVSASGNQETQYF; CDR3nt: TGTGCCAGCAGCGTATCGGCTAGCGGAAATCAAGAGACCCAGTACTTC
j_gene: TRBJ2-1; d_gene: -; abundance: many; v_gene: TRBV29-1; CDR3aa: CSALELNSYNEQFF; CDR3nt: TGCAGCGCCCTAGAGTTGAATTCCTACAATGAGCAGTTCTTC
j_gene: TRBJ2-5; d_gene: -; abundance: -; v_gene: TRBV9; CDR3aa: CASSVGESRRYF; CDR3nt: TGTGCCAGCAGCGTAGGTGAGTCCAGGCGGTACTTC
j_gene: TRBJ2-3; d_gene: TRBD2; abundance: few; v_gene: TRBV4-2; CDR3aa: CASSQDAPGSGISDTQYF; CDR3nt: TGTGCCAGCAGCCAAGATGCCCCGGGTAGCGGGATTTCAGATACGCAGTATTTT
j_gene: TRBJ2-7; d_gene: TRBD2; abundance: many; v_gene: TRBV5-4; CDR3aa: CASSPAGGLAGKLYEQYF; CDR3nt: TGTGCCAGCAGCCCGGCGGGAGGATTAGCGGGGAAGTTATACGAGCAGTACTTC
j_gene: TRBJ2-1; d_gene: TRBD2; abundance: -; v_gene: TRBV5-6; CDR3aa: CASSLDGGGVREFF; CDR3nt: TGTGCCAGCAGCTTGGATGGCGGGGGGGTCCGTGAGTTCTTC
j_gene: TRBJ2-5; d_gene: -; abundance: -; v_gene: TRBV11-2; CDR3aa: CASSLWGAETQYF; CDR3nt: TGTGCCAGCAGCCTCTGGGGTGCAGAGACCCAGTACTTC
j_gene: TRBJ2-5; d_gene: -; abundance: -; v_gene: TRBV5-1; CDR3aa: CASSLYGGETQYF; CDR3nt: TGCGCCAGCAGCTTGTACGGGGGAGAGACCCAGTACTTC
j_gene: TRBJ2-1; d_gene: TRBD2; abundance: -; v_gene: TRBV4-1; CDR3aa: CASSTWTSGGQFF; CDR3nt: TGCGCCAGCAGCACCTGGACTAGCGGGGGGCAGTTCTTC
j_gene: TRBJ1-2; d_gene: -; abundance: few; v_gene: TRBV7-2; CDR3aa: CASSLGPRRVYGYTF; CDR3nt: TGTGCCAGCAGCTTAGGACCCCGGCGGGTCTATGGCTACACCTTC
j_gene: TRBJ2-3; d_gene: -; abundance: few; v_gene: TRBV11-3; CDR3aa: CASSLGLASDTQYF; CDR3nt: TGTGCCAGCAGCTTAGGGCTAGCATCGGATACGCAGTATTTT
j_gene: TRBJ1-1; d_gene: -; abundance: -; v_gene: TRBV18; CDR3aa: CASLQSNTEAFF; CDR3nt: TGTGCCAGTCTTCAGTCGAACACTGAAGCTTTCTTT
j_gene: TRBJ2-2; d_gene: TRBD1; abundance: few; v_gene: TRBV7-3; CDR3aa: CASSAAGGRNAGELFF; CDR3nt: TGTGCCAGCAGCGCAGCAGGGGGAAGAAATGCCGGGGAGCTGTTTTTT
j_gene: TRBJ1-3; d_gene: -; abundance: -; v_gene: TRBV7-2; CDR3aa: CASSPEQGSRSVYF; CDR3nt: TGTGCCAGCAGCCCGGAACAGGGTTCAAGGTCCGTATATTTT
j_gene: TRBJ2-2; d_gene: -; abundance: few; v_gene: TRBV7-8; CDR3aa: CASSLEAAGELFF; CDR3nt: TGTGCCAGCAGCTTAGAGGCCGCCGGGGAGCTGTTTTTT
j_gene: TRBJ1-1; d_gene: TRBD1; abundance: -; v_gene: TRBV29-1; CDR3aa: CSVVVGGGGRTEAFF; CDR3nt: TGCAGCGTTGTTGTCGGAGGGGGCGGGCGGACTGAAGCTTTCTTT
j_gene: TRBJ2-3; d_gene: -; abundance: few; v_gene: TRBV10-3; CDR3aa: CAIRGRSSTDTQYF; CDR3nt: TGTGCCATCAGGGGACGGTCTAGCACAGATACGCAGTATTTT